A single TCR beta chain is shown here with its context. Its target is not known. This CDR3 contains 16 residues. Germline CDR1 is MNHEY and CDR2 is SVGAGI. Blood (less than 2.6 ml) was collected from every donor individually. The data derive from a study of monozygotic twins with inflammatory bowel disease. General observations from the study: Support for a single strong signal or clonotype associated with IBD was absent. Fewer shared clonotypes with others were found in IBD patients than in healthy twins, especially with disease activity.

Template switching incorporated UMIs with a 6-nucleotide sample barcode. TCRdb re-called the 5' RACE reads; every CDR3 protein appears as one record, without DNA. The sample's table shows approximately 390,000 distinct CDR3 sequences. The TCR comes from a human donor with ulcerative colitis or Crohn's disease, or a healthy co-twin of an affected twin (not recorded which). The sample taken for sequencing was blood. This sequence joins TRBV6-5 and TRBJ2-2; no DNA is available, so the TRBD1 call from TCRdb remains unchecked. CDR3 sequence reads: CASSYSGTGDTGELFF.